The rows below give T cell receptor beta chains drawn from one sample of a study of shared clonotypes between healthy human individuals. Assay: immunoSEQ multiplex PCR; the TCRdb copy retains only in-frame clones and omits some. The profile shows around 700,000 clones, roughly 70% of them singletons. Input material: memory CD4+ T cells sorted from blood. These receptors all stem from a woman aged 25 to 39 in good health. CDR3s include the opening cysteine and the closing phenylalanine or tryptophan. Each record gives: D gene, J gene, V gene, clone size, CDR3 DNA, CDR3 protein. D genes are given only for firm matches. Part of the rows lack a size; the others show once, few, many or a class for expanded clones.

NA TRBJ1-2 TRBV2 NA TGTGCCAGCAGTGAGCGAGGGTCTAACTATGGCTACACCTTC CASSERGSNYGYTF
NA TRBJ1-4 TRBV30 NA TGTGCCTGGCGTCGAGAGGGCAGTACTAATGAAAAACTGTTTTTT CAWRREGSTNEKLFF
NA TRBJ1-2 TRBV19 NA TGTGCCAGTACTACACCATGGTCGGACGGACGGAGAGCTAACTATGGCTACACCTTC CASTTPWSDGRRANYGYTF
NA TRBJ2-7 TRBV11-2 NA TGTGCCAGCAGCTTAGATCCCCAGGGGACCTACGAGCAGTACTTC CASSLDPQGTYEQYF
TRBD1 TRBJ1-2 TRBV19 NA TGTGCCAGTAGTATAACGGGACAGGGCGACTGGAAAAGGTTC CASSITGQGDWKRF
NA TRBJ1-5 TRBV28 medium-sized TGTGCCAGCAGTTTTGGCTTCCCTAGCAATCAGCCCCAGCATTTT CASSFGFPSNQPQHF
NA TRBJ2-1 TRBV20-1 NA TGCAGTGCAGAACCTAGTACCGAGCAGTTCTTC CSAEPSTEQFF
TRBD1 TRBJ1-4 TRBV10-2 NA TGCGCCAGCAGTGATTATCGACAGGGTCGGGAAAAACTGTTTTTT CASSDYRQGREKLFF
NA TRBJ2-3 TRBV20-1 NA TGCAGTGCCATCACAGATACGCAGTATTTT CSAITDTQYF
NA TRBJ2-3 TRBV30 NA TGTGCCTGGAGGGACAGCAGGGCAGATACGCAGTATTTT CAWRDSRADTQYF
TRBD2 TRBJ2-7 TRBV11-2 NA TGTGCCAGCAGCTTCCCGGGGGGTCCCTTGCGAGAGCAGTACTTC CASSFPGGPLREQYF
TRBD1 TRBJ2-4 TRBV18 NA TGTGCCAGCTCACCGGGACAGGTATCCACAAACATTCAGTACTTC CASSPGQVSTNIQYF
TRBD2 TRBJ2-7 TRBV10-3 NA TGTGCCATCAGTGAGACTAGCGGACATTACGAGCAGTACTTC CAISETSGHYEQYF
TRBD1 TRBJ2-1 TRBV29-1 NA TGCAGCGTCAGTCCGGAGACAGGGGGTTACAATGAGCAGTTCTTC CSVSPETGGYNEQFF
TRBD2 TRBJ2-3 TRBV5-1 once TGCGCCAGCAGCCGGACTAGCGGGAGCACAGATACGCAGTATTTT CASSRTSGSTDTQYF
NA TRBJ2-1 TRBV25-1 NA TGTGCCAGCAGTGAGGGTCGAGGGAGCTCCTACAATGAGCAGTTCTTC CASSEGRGSSYNEQFF
NA TRBJ1-3 TRBV28 NA TGTGCCAGCAGTGTTTCGACGCGACCCTTTGGAAACACCATATATTTT CASSVSTRPFGNTIYF
TRBD1 TRBJ2-7 TRBV2 many TGTGCCAGCAGTGTACGGGACAGGGGCCACGAGCAGTACTTC CASSVRDRGHEQYF
NA TRBJ2-1 TRBV4-2 few TGTGCCAGCAGCCAAGGTGGAAGGAGAAACGAGCAGTTCTTC CASSQGGRRNEQFF
NA TRBJ2-7 TRBV29-1 few TGCAGCGTTGAAGAGGCCCCAGGGGCGCCGGGCGAGCAGTACTTC CSVEEAPGAPGEQYF
TRBD2 TRBJ2-3 TRBV5-5 few TGTGCCAGCAGCTCAGGGACTAGCGGGAGGACAGATACGCAGTATTTT CASSSGTSGRTDTQYF
NA TRBJ1-1 TRBV19 NA TGTGCCAGTAGTCCTCCGGGACTTCTAGGCACTGAAGCTTTCTTT CASSPPGLLGTEAFF
NA TRBJ2-5 TRBV29-1 NA TGCAGCGTTGAAGATCGGAAGACCCAGTACTTC CSVEDRKTQYF